These 11 T cell receptor beta chains originate from one sample sequenced in a study of cytomegalovirus exposure and HLA in healthy donors. PCR amplification relied on 60 Vbeta primers (plus 13 Jbeta primers). Profiled with immunoSEQ multiplex PCR; TCRdb holds only in-frame clones, not every one. The sample consists of 150,000 to 190,000 clones, 75% of them appearing once. Sample: PBMCs. Source of these receptors: a young man in good health and CMV-seronegative.

For the CDR3, the DNA is TGTGCCAGCACCCCCCTCCCGGGAGGGCCGCAATACGAGCAGTACTTC. As protein: CASTPLPGGPQYEQYF. The chain recombines TRBV27 with TRBJ2-7, with 8 bases aligning to TRBD2. V lost 7 bases to trimming and J lost 4 bases; unmatched junction nucleotides: 15. Germline V gene lookup returns CDR1 MNHEY and CDR2 SMNVEV (reference sequence). The CDR3 sequence is 16 residues long.

The chain links TRBV27 to TRBJ2-1; 8 bases align to TRBD2. The CDR3 is 15 amino acids. V lost 6 bases and J lost 0; bases outside the gene matches: 4. The germline V gene encodes CDR1 MNHEY and CDR2 SMNVEV (reference sequence). The CDR3 DNA sequence: TGTGCCAGCAGCCACACTAGCGGCTCCTACAATGAGCAGTTCTTC. Protein: CASSHTSGSYNEQFF.

This chain connects TRBV6-1 to TRBJ2-7; 10 nucleotides match TRBD1. Germline values: CDR1 MNHNS, CDR2 SASEGT. V was pared by 3 bases and J by 3 bases, with 8 bases of the junction left unmatched. The CDR3 is made up of 16 amino acids. The CDR3 protein is CASSENRDRGFYEQYF. The DNA of the CDR3 is TGTGCCAGCAGTGAGAACCGGGACAGGGGTTTCTACGAGCAGTACTTC.

The count of this clone is one. The rearrangement joins TRBV5-1 to TRBJ2-1, with 11 bases identical to TRBD2. This CDR3 spans 15 amino acids. V dropped 7 bases and J dropped 5; count of bases not matched to a gene: 8. Germline V lookup: CDR1 SGHRS, CDR2 YFSETQ. The CDR3, as DNA: TGCGCCAGCGGGATAGCGGGAGGGGGCCACAATGAGCAGTTCTTC. This sequence encodes CASGIAGGGHNEQFF.

The genes are TRBV5-4 and TRBJ1-2, with a possible D match to TRBD1 (6 bases). The CDR3 is 15 amino acids. Trimming stripped 2 bases from V and 5 bases from J, with 16 bases between. Germline values: CDR1 SGHNT, CDR2 YYREEE (reference sequence). The CDR3, as DNA: TGTGCCAGCAGCTTACAGGGAGGGGGAGTATATGGCTACACCTTC. This encodes CASSLQGGGVYGYTF.

The table lists this clone with a few counts. The rearrangement links TRBV29-1 to TRBJ2-1, with a possible D match to TRBD2 (6 bases). The germline CDR1 and CDR2 sequences are SQVTM and ANQGSEA. Between the trimmed V and J ends, which lost 4 bases and 6 bases, there was a span of 13 bases. CDR3 length: 13 amino acids. The CDR3: CSVGRDSTNEQFF. As DNA, the CDR3 is TGCAGCGTTGGCAGGGACTCCACCAATGAGCAGTTCTTC.

The chain combines TRBV7-2 with TRBJ1-1; perhaps TRBD1 as D (6 bases). Germline V gene data show CDR1 as SGHTA and CDR2 as FQGNSA. The CDR3 spans 13 residues. The V end was cut by 2 bases, the J end by 7 bases, with 11 bases between. The CDR3 spells CASSLRDTDEAFF. DNA of the CDR3: TGTGCCAGCAGCTTACGGGACACCGATGAAGCTTTCTTT.

CDR3 loop: CARMTSGQGVRETQYF. The CDR3 DNA reads as TGCGCCAGGATGACGTCGGGACAGGGGGTTAGGGAGACCCAGTACTTC. This rearrangement joins TRBV5-1 to TRBJ2-5; 11 nucleotides line up with TRBD1. Germline CDR1 and CDR2: SGHRS and YFSETQ. The J segment lost 5 bases and the V segment lost 8 bases, leaving 14 bases of the junction unmatched. This CDR3 contains 16 residues.

The rearrangement uses TRBV5-5 and TRBJ2-2; 8 bases match TRBD1. The CDR3 spans 16 residues. CDR1 and CDR2 (germline): SGHKS, YYEKEE (reference sequence). Trimming cost V 3 bases and J 3 bases; bases outside gene matches: 7. The CDR3 region has the DNA TGTGCCAGCAGCTCCCGACAGGGGACTTACACCGGGGAGCTGTTTTTT. This encodes CASSSRQGTYTGELFF.

The chain is built from TRBV28 and TRBJ2-2; D is perhaps TRBD1 (6 bases). With 11 bases removed from V and 3 bases from J, the gap between germline ends came to 22 bases. The CDR3 loop spans 16 amino acids. Germline assignment: CDR1 MDHEN and CDR2 SYDVKM. This chain's CDR3 is CAVGQGTSVDTGELFF. CDR3 coding DNA: TGTGCCGTGGGGCAGGGGACGTCCGTCGACACCGGGGAGCTGTTTTTT.

This chain joins TRBV10-1 and TRBJ2-7, with D possibly matching TRBD2 (6 bases). The ends were cut back, 3 bases at V and 5 bases at J, with 17 bases in the middle. This CDR3 region has 15 residues. Germline CDR1 WNHNN, CDR2 SYGVQD (reference sequence). The DNA for the CDR3 is TGCGCCAGCAGTGATTTTGGGACTCCCAGCCACGAGCAGTACTTC. It specifies CASSDFGTPSHEQYF.